This TCR beta chain is drawn from a study of cytotoxic CD8 clonotypes in ibrutinib-treated CLL. General study points: Sustained-remission patients were sampled at different times than progressing patients were.

Depth targeted 1 in 200,000 to 1 in 1 million T cells, averaging around 10x coverage per clonotype. Clones were sequenced by immunoSEQ multiplex PCR, and TCRdb holds only the in-frame ones, with some missing. The repertoire has over 95,000 clones, about 50% of them found once; the top ten carry 37%. In its sample, this clone was seen a few times. Its antigen is not identified. The V gene lost 6 bases and the J gene lost 5 bases, with 10 bases spanning the gap. The CDR3 is 13 residues long. Germline V gene data show CDR1 as MGHDK and CDR2 as SYGVNS. The sample was PBMCs, taken after 24 months of ibrutinib treatment. This sequence was found in a human donor with chronic lymphocytic leukemia. The V call is TRBV25-1, the J call TRBJ2-2, with unresolved D. CDR3 loop: CASRGSGTGELFF. CDR3 nucleotide sequence: TGTGCCAGCAGGGGGTCTGGGACCGGGGAGCTGTTTTTT.